The 26 T cell receptor beta chains in this list originate from one sample, sequenced in a study of cytomegalovirus exposure and HLA in healthy donors. The PCR contained 60 Vbeta and 13 Jbeta primers. Sequenced by immunoSEQ multiplex PCR; TCRdb stores in-frame clones only, minus some. The sample consists of about 170,000 clones, 81% of them appearing once. The sequenced material came from PBMCs. These receptors were collected from a young woman in good health and CMV-seropositive.

This chain links TRBV27 with TRBJ2-7, with D unresolved. This CDR3 region has 11 residues. Germline V gene sequence: CDR1 MNHEY, CDR2 SMNVEV (reference sequence). V gave up 7 bases and J gave up 7 bases, with 11 bases separating them. In DNA form, the CDR3 reads TGTGCCAGCACCCTCGGTGAGGAGCAGTACTTC. It is translated as CASTLGEEQYF.

The chain joins TRBV27 to TRBJ2-7; D is possibly TRBD1 (6 bases). Trimming shortened V by 3 bases and J by 3 bases, and 24 bases separated the two germline ends. Germline values: CDR1 MNHEY, CDR2 SMNVEV (reference sequence). The CDR3 length is 18 residues. Here the CDR3 reads CASSFLGPQGIFDYEQYF. The CDR3 DNA reads TGTGCCAGCAGTTTTTTGGGCCCACAGGGTATCTTCGACTACGAGCAGTACTTC.

The rearrangement uses TRBV6-5 and TRBJ2-1; 8 positions match TRBD2. Germline lookup yields CDR1 MNHEY and CDR2 SVGAGI. Trimming removed 4 bases from V and 6 bases from J; junction bases left unmatched: 8. CDR3 length: 15 amino acids. CDR3 residues: CASSSMGLDINEQFF. CDR3 bases: TGTGCCAGCAGTTCCATGGGACTAGACATCAATGAGCAGTTCTTC.

DNA of the CDR3: TGCGCCAGCAGCCTGGGACTAGCGGGGGGGCCTAACACCGGGGAGCTGTTTTTT. The encoded protein is CASSLGLAGGPNTGELFF. The rearrangement uses TRBV4-1 and TRBJ2-2, with TRBD2 matching over 16 bases. The CDR3 extends over 18 amino acids. J gave up 2 bases and V 4 bases, and 4 bases lay outside the gene matches. Germline V gene data show CDR1 as MGHRA and CDR2 as YSYEKL.

V and J are TRBV5-1 and TRBJ2-7; TRBD2 aligns across 11 bases. This CDR3 has 15 amino acids. Unmatched junction bases numbered 4, after V lost 0 bases and J lost 5 bases. CDR1 is SGHRS, CDR2 YFSETQ, per germline. CDR3 protein: CASSLGSGGAHEQYF. For the CDR3, the DNA is TGCGCCAGCAGCTTGGGTAGCGGGGGGGCCCACGAGCAGTACTTC.

This chain joins TRBV7-9 and TRBJ2-2, with a possible D match to TRBD2 (7 bases). V lost 5 bases, J lost 6 bases, and 19 bases lay in between. The CDR3 is 16 amino acids. Germline V gene lookup returns CDR1 SEHNR and CDR2 FQNEAQ (reference sequence). The CDR3 DNA reads as TGTGCCAGCAGCCGCGCGGTGGGGGGGCCCCCCGGGGAGCTGTTTTTT. This encodes CASSRAVGGPPGELFF.

The V and J genes are TRBV10-3 and TRBJ1-1, with 8 bases aligning to TRBD1. Germline V gives CDR1 ENHRY, CDR2 SYGVKD. CDR3 length equals 13 residues. J gave up 0 bases and V 8 bases, and 2 bases lay outside the gene matches. CDR3 sequence reads: CAIRDRMNTEAFF. DNA of the CDR3: TGTGCCATCCGGGACAGGATGAACACTGAAGCTTTCTTT.

The chain joins TRBV28 to TRBJ1-1; D is unresolved. CDR1 and CDR2 (germline): MDHEN, SYDVKM. Trimming removed 5 bases at V and 3 bases at J, with 7 bases between. CDR3 length: 12 residues. CDR3 in amino acids: CASSVPDTEAFF. The CDR3 region has the DNA TGTGCCAGCAGTGTCCCAGACACTGAAGCTTTCTTT. The full variable domain, rest sourced from reference TRBV28 and TRBJ1-1, is DVKVTQSSRYLVKRTGEKVFLECVQDMDHENMFWYRQDPGLGLRLIYFSYDVKMKEKGDIPEGYSVSREKKERFSLILESASTNQTSMYLCASSVPDTEAFFGQGTRLTVV.

The chain couples TRBV5-1 to TRBJ1-1, with a weak D call TRBD1 (5 bases). This CDR3 comprises 16 residues. The V end was cut by 4 bases, the J end by 4 bases, with 20 bases between. CDR1 and CDR2 (germline): SGHRS, YFSETQ. DNA of the CDR3: TGCGCCAGCAGCCAGACCTCGGGACTCGCGGGCACTGAAGCTTTCTTT. Translating it yields CASSQTSGLAGTEAFF.

The rearrangement uses TRBV7-2 and TRBJ2-2, with D unresolved. The V gene's germline CDR1 is SGHTA and CDR2 FQGNSA. This CDR3 region has 12 residues. The V gene lost 1 base and the J gene lost 7 bases, with 4 bases spanning the gap. The CDR3 protein is CASSLGHGELFF. CDR3 sequence (DNA): TGTGCCAGCAGCTTAGGGCACGGGGAGCTGTTTTTT.

This chain joins TRBV10-1 and TRBJ2-2; 7 nucleotides agree with TRBD1. Germline V gene data show CDR1 as WNHNN and CDR2 as SYGVQD (reference sequence). The CDR3 is made up of 14 amino acids. The ends lost 6 bases at V and 0 bases at J; junction bases unmatched: 1. CDR3 sequence (DNA): TGCGCCAGCAGGGACAGGACGAACACCGGGGAGCTGTTTTTT. As protein: CASRDRTNTGELFF.

The V and J genes are TRBV12-5 and TRBJ2-2; perhaps TRBD1 as D (6 bases). The CDR3 length is 17 residues. Germline-derived CDR1 and CDR2 are LGHNT and FRNRAP. V was trimmed by 0 bases and J by 7 bases, leaving 18 bases between them. The CDR3 sequence: CASGLVLGHHRNGELFF. CDR3 nucleotide sequence: TGTGCTAGTGGTTTGGTACTGGGACACCACCGGAACGGGGAGCTGTTTTTT.

The chain couples TRBV6-6 to TRBJ1-6; maybe TRBD1 (5 bases). V gave up 0 bases and J gave up 4 bases, with 10 bases separating them. The germline CDR1 and CDR2 sequences are MNHNY and SVGAGI (reference sequence). The CDR3 loop spans 16 amino acids. CDR3 bases: TGTGCCAGCAGTTACTCCCGGGGGGGATATAATTCACCCCTCCACTTT. It specifies CASSYSRGGYNSPLHF.

The chain employs TRBV21-1 and TRBJ2-1; the D segment call TRBD2 is taken from the table without a DNA check. TRBV21-1 is a listed pseudogene. CDR3 length equals 15 residues. In nucleotides, the CDR3 is TGTGCCAGCAGCAAATTTTCTAGCGAGAGATCTGAGCAGTTCTTC. Protein product: CASSKFSSERSEQFF.

The rearrangement uses TRBV12-5 and TRBJ2-5; the D gene is possibly TRBD1 (5 bases). The germline V and J ends were trimmed by 4 bases and 5 bases, with 14 bases remaining between them. Germline V lookup: CDR1 LGHNT, CDR2 FRNRAP. This CDR3 region has 14 residues. The CDR3: CASGCEPGWETQYF. CDR3 sequence (DNA): TGTGCTAGTGGTTGCGAACCAGGGTGGGAGACCCAGTACTTC.

This clone was observed a handful of times. CDR3 DNA sequence: TGTGCCAGCAGCGAAGGACTAAATGGCTACACCTTC. Encoded protein: CASSEGLNGYTF. The chain links TRBV11-2 to TRBJ1-2; D gene uncertain. The CDR3 extends over 12 amino acids. From germline, CDR1 is SGHAT and CDR2 FQNNGV. V lost 5 bases and J lost 6, with 10 bases in between.

The V call is TRBV7-9, the J call TRBJ1-2, with D possibly being TRBD1 (5 bases). This CDR3 is built from 13 residues. Germline V gene data show CDR1 as SEHNR and CDR2 as FQNEAQ (reference sequence). V shed 5 bases and J shed 13 bases, with 20 bases lying between them. The CDR3 region has the DNA TGTGCCAGCAGCCCCGGAACAGGATGGAGTATCACCTTC. Protein product: CASSPGTGWSITF.

The chain links TRBV5-1 to TRBJ2-3; 7 bases line up with TRBD1. The CDR3 loop spans 15 amino acids. CDR1 is SGHRS and CDR2 is YFSETQ in the germline V gene. V lost 1 base, J lost 1 base, and 3 bases stayed unmatched. As DNA, the CDR3 is TGCGCCAGCAGCTTGTCAGGGGGTGGCACAGATACGCAGTATTTT. Amino acid sequence: CASSLSGGGTDTQYF.

The CDR3 DNA follows: TGCAGTGCTAACAGGAACACTGAAGCTTTCTTT. It translates to CSANRNTEAFF. The J gene is TRBJ1-1, the V gene TRBV20-1; D not certain. There are 11 residues in the CDR3. Per the germline V gene, CDR1 is DFQATT and CDR2 is SNEGSKA (reference sequence). V was shortened by 4 bases and J by 1 base, with 4 bases between the two germline ends.

The chain uses TRBV6-5 and TRBJ1-1; maybe TRBD1 (6 bases). Germline V gives CDR1 MNHEY, CDR2 SVGAGI. This CDR3 has 13 residues. V shed 4 bases and J shed 6 bases, with 12 bases lying between them. CDR3 coding DNA: TGTGCCAGCAGTTTGGGGGACAATCCTGAAGCTTTCTTT. It specifies CASSLGDNPEAFF.

The CDR3 sequence: CASSVGASGGAGTQYF. The CDR3 bases are TGTGCCAGCAGCGTAGGGGCTAGCGGGGGGGCTGGTACGCAGTATTTT. The rearrangement uses TRBV9 and TRBJ2-3, with TRBD2 matching over 12 bases. CDR3 length: 16 amino acids. Germline CDR1 is SGDLS and CDR2 is YYNGEE. J was trimmed by 8 bases and V by 0 bases; bases with no gene match: 7.

The V call is TRBV19, the J call TRBJ2-7; TRBD1 agrees at 10 bases. The V segment lost 8 bases and the J segment 2 bases; nucleotides outside the gene matches: 9. From germline, CDR1 is LNHDA and CDR2 SQIVND (reference sequence). This CDR3 is built from 15 residues. The CDR3 loop reads CASGLRDRGAYEQYF. The CDR3 coding sequence is TGTGCCAGTGGGCTCCGGGACAGGGGAGCCTACGAGCAGTACTTC. The whole variable domain, remainder taken from reference TRBV19 and TRBJ2-7, is DGGITQSPKYLFRKEGQNVTLSCEQNLNHDAMYWYRQDPGQGLRLIYYSQIVNDFQKGDIAEGYSVSREKKESFPLTVTSAQKNPTAFYLCASGLRDRGAYEQYFGPGTRLTVT.

CDR3 protein: CASSGRQGYEQYF. In nucleotides, the CDR3 is TGTGCCAGCAGCGGACGACAGGGCTACGAGCAGTACTTC. The rearrangement uses TRBV9 and TRBJ2-7; 7 positions agree with TRBD1. CDR1 is SGDLS and CDR2 is YYNGEE in the germline V gene. Trimming at V came to 3 bases and at J to 3 bases, leaving 3 bases not matched to a gene. The CDR3 has 13 residues.

The chain uses TRBV6-1 and TRBJ1-2, with D perhaps TRBD1 (6 bases). Trimming stripped 5 bases from V and 5 bases from J, with 21 bases between. The germline V gene encodes CDR1 MNHNS and CDR2 SASEGT. This CDR3 region has 16 residues. The CDR3 loop reads CASSQGGGRAIYGYTF. CDR3 DNA sequence: TGTGCCAGCAGTCAAGGGGGAGGGAGGGCGATATATGGCTACACCTTC.

The V call is TRBV7-2, the J call TRBJ2-3, with 13 bases matching TRBD2. Looked up from germline, CDR1 is SGHTA and CDR2 is FQGNSA. The CDR3 totals 19 residues. V trimming: 5 bases; J trimming: 0 bases; junction bases outside the gene matches: 11. The CDR3 nucleotides are TGTGCCAGCAGCCTTCGGGGACTAGCGGGGAGCTCTAGCACAGATACGCAGTATTTT. It specifies CASSLRGLAGSSSTDTQYF. Looking up the rest from reference TRBV7-2 and TRBJ2-3 gives the full variable domain: GAGVSQSPSNKVTEKGKDVELRCDPISGHTALYWYRQSLGQGLEFLIYFQGNSAPDKSGLPSDRFSAERTGGSVSTLTIQRTQQEDSAVYLCASSLRGLAGSSSTDTQYFGPGTRLTVL.

This clone was picked up a small number of times. The gene calls are TRBV6-6 and TRBJ1-5, with D maybe TRBD1 (6 bases). CDR1 and CDR2 from the germline V gene are MNHNY and SVGAGI (reference sequence). Trimming shortened V by 6 bases and J by 9 bases, and 15 bases separated the two germline ends. This CDR3 has 13 amino acids. CDR3 region: CASRRQDDGPQHF. The DNA of the CDR3 is TGTGCCAGCAGGAGACAGGATGATGGGCCCCAGCATTTT.